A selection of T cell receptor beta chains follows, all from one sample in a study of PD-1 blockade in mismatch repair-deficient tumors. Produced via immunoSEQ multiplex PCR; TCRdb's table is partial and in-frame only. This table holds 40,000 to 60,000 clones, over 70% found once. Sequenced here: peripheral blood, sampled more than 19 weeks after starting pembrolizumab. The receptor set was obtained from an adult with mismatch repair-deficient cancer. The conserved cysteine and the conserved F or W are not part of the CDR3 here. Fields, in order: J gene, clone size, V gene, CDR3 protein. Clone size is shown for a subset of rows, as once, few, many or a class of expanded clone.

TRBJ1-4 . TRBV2 ASRQGALAEKLF
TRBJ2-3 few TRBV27 ASSPRHREGTDTQY
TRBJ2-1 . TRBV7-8 ASSSPGQGAYNEQF
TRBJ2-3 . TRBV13 ASSLGSGSTDTQY
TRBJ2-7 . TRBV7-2 ASSLGQGNEQY
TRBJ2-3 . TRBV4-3 ASSQGLRGADTQY
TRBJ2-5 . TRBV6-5 ASSSGREQETQY
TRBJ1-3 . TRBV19 ASSRVSGNTIY
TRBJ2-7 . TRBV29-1 SGHTGKGHEQY
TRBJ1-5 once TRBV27 ASSTTPAIGNQPQH